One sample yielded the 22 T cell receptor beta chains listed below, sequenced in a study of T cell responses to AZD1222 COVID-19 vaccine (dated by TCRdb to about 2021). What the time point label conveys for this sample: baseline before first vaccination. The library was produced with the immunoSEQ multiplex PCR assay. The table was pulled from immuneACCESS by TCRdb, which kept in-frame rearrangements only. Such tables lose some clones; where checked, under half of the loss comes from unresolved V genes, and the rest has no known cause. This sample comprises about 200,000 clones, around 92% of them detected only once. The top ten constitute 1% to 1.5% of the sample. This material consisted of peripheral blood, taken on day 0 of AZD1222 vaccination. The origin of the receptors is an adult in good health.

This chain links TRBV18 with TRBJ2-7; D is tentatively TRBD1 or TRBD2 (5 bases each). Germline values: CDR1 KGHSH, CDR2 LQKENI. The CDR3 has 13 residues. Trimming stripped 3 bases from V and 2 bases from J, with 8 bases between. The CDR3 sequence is CASSPGTTYEQYF. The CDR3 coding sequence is TGTGCCAGCTCACCCGGGACCACCTACGAGCAGTACTTC.

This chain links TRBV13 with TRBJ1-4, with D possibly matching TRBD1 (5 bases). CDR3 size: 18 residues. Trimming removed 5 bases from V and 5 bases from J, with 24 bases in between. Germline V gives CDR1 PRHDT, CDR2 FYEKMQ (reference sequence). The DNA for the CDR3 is TGTGCCAGCAGCCTCGGGATGGCGGGGGGGTACTTAAATGAAAAACTGTTTTTT. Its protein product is CASSLGMAGGYLNEKLFF.

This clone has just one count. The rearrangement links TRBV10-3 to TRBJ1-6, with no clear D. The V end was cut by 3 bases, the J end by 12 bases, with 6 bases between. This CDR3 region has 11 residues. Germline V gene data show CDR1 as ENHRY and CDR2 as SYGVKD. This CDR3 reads CAISDPGPLHF. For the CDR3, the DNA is TGTGCCATCAGTGACCCGGGACCCCTCCACTTT.

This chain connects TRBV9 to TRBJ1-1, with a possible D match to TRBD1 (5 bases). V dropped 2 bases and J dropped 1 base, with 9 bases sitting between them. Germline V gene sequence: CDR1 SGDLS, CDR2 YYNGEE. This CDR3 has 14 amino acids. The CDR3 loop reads CASSVRQGNTEAFF. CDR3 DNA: TGTGCCAGCAGCGTTAGGCAGGGGAACACTGAAGCTTTCTTT.

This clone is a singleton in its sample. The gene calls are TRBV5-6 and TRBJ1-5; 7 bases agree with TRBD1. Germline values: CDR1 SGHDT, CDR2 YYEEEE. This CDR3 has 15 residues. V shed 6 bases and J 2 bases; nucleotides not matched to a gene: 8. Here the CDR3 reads CASTFRGEGNQPQHF. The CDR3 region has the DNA TGTGCCAGCACCTTCAGGGGGGAGGGCAATCAGCCCCAGCATTTT.

CDR3 nucleotide sequence: TGTGCCAGCAGTTACACGGACAGGGTTGAAGCTTTCTTT. This encodes CASSYTDRVEAFF. J is TRBJ1-1 and V is TRBV6-6; TRBD1 aligns across 8 bases. Trimming took 2 bases from V and 7 from J; bases not matched to a gene: 3. CDR3 size: 13 residues. Germline-derived CDR1 and CDR2 are MNHNY and SVGAGI (reference sequence).

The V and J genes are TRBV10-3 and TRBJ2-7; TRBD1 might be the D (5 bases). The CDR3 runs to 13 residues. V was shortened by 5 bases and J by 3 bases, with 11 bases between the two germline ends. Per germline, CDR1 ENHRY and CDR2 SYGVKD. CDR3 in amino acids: CAISRDDSYEQYF. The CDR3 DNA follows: TGTGCCATCAGTAGAGACGACAGCTACGAGCAGTACTTC.

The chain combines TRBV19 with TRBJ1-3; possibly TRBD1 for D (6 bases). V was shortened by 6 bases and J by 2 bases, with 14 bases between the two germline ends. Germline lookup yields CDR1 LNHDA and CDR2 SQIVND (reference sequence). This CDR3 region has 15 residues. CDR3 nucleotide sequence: TGTGCCAGTAGGACTCCGGGGGCAACTGGAAACACCATATATTTT. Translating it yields CASRTPGATGNTIYF. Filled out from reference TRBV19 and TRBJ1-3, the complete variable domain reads DGGITQSPKYLFRKEGQNVTLSCEQNLNHDAMYWYRQDPGQGLRLIYYSQIVNDFQKGDIAEGYSVSREKKESFPLTVTSAQKNPTAFYLCASRTPGATGNTIYFGEGSWLTVV.

This CDR3 reads CAWSPILAKGQPQHF. Here the CDR3 DNA reads TGTGCCTGGAGTCCAATCTTAGCAAAGGGGCAGCCCCAGCATTTT. The chain employs TRBV30 and TRBJ1-5; TRBD1 might be the D (5 bases). The CDR3 sequence is 15 residues long. The V and J ends lost 2 bases and 7 bases respectively, with 18 bases between them. Per the germline V gene, CDR1 is GTSNPN and CDR2 is SVGIG (reference sequence). Looking up the rest from reference TRBV30 and TRBJ1-5 gives the full variable domain: SQTIHQWPATLVQPVGSPLSLECTVEGTSNPNLYWYRQAAGRGLQLLFYSVGIGQISSEVPQNLSASRPQDRQFILSSKKLLLSDSGFYLCAWSPILAKGQPQHFGDGTRLSIL.

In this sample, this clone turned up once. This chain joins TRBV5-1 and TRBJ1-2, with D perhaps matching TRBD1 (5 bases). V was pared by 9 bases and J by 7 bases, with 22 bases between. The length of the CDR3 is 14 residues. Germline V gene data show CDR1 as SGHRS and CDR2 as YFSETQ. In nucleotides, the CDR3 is TGCGCCACCCGGGGGGTGCAGGGCTCAATTGGCTACACCTTC. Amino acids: CATRGVQGSIGYTF.

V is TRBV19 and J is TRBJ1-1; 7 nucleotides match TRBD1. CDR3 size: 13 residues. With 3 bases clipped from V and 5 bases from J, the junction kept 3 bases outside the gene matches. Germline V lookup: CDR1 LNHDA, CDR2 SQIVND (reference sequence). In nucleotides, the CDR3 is TGTGCCAGTAGTATCAGGGGGATGACTGAAGCTTTCTTT. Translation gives CASSIRGMTEAFF.

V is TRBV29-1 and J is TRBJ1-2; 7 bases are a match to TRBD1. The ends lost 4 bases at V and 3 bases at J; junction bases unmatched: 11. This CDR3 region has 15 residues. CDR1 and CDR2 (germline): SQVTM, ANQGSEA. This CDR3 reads CSVAPRGGKDYGYTF. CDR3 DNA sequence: TGCAGCGTTGCCCCTCGAGGGGGCAAGGACTATGGCTACACCTTC.

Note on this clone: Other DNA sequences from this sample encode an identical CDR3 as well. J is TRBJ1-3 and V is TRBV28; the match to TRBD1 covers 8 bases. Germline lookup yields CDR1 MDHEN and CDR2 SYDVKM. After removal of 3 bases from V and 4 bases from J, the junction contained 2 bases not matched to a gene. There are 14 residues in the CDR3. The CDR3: CASSLDRAGNTIYF. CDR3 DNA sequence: TGTGCCAGCAGTTTGGACAGGGCCGGAAACACCATATATTTT.

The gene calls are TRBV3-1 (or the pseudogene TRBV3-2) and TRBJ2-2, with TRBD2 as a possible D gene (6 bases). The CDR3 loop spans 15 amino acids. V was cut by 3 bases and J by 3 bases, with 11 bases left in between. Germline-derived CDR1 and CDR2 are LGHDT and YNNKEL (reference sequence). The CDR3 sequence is CASSHGGLDTGELFF. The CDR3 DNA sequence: TGTGCCAGCAGCCACGGGGGACTGGACACCGGGGAGCTGTTTTTT.

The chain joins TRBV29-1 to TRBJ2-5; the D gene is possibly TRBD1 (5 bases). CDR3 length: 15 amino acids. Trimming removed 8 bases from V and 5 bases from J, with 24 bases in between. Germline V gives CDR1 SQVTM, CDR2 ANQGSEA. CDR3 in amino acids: CSSDTAEGVGETQYF. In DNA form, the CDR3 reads TGCAGCTCCGATACCGCCGAAGGGGTGGGCGAGACCCAGTACTTC.

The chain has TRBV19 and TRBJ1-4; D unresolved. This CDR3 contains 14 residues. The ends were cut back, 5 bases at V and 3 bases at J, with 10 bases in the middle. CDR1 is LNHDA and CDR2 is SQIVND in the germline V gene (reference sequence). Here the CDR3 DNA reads TGTGCCAGTAGTTTCGGGATGGCTAATGAAAAACTGTTTTTT. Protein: CASSFGMANEKLFF.

This chain's CDR3 is CASSILIYQPQHF. The CDR3 region has the DNA TGTGCCAGTAGTATACTGATCTATCAGCCCCAGCATTTT. The chain couples TRBV19 to TRBJ1-5, with D hard to call. There are 13 residues in the CDR3. Germline CDR1 is LNHDA and CDR2 is SQIVND (reference sequence). Trimming removed 2 bases at V and 5 bases at J, with 7 bases between. The entire variable domain, with the rest obtained from reference TRBV19 and TRBJ1-5, is as follows: DGGITQSPKYLFRKEGQNVTLSCEQNLNHDAMYWYRQDPGQGLRLIYYSQIVNDFQKGDIAEGYSVSREKKESFPLTVTSAQKNPTAFYLCASSILIYQPQHFGDGTRLSIL.

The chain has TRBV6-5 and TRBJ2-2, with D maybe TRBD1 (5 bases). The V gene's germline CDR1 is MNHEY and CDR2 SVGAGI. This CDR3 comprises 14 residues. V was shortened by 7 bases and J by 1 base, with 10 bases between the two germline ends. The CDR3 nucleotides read TGTGCCAGCATTGTAACAGGGAACACCGGGGAGCTGTTTTTT. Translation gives CASIVTGNTGELFF.

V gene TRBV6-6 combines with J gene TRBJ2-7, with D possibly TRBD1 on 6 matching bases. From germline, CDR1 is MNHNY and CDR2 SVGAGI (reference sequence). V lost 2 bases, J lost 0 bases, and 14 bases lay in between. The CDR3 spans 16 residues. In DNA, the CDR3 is TGTGCCAGCAGTTACCCCGGACAGTCTCGCTCCTACGAGCAGTACTTC. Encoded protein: CASSYPGQSRSYEQYF.

The CDR3 here is CASSQLSPTATNEKLFF. DNA of the CDR3: TGTGCCAGCTCACAACTATCCCCGACAGCAACTAATGAAAAACTGTTTTTT. The V call is TRBV18, the J call TRBJ1-4; the D gene is possibly TRBD1 (5 bases). The CDR3 loop spans 17 amino acids. Trimming removed 4 bases from V and 0 bases from J, with 15 bases in between. CDR1 and CDR2 from the germline V gene are KGHSH and LQKENI. Combining the CDR3 with reference TRBV18 and TRBJ1-4 gives the whole variable domain NAGVMQNPRHLVRRRGQEARLRCSPMKGHSHVYWYRQLPEEGLKFMVYLQKENIIDESGMPKERFSAEFPKEGPSILRIQQVVRGDSAAYFCASSQLSPTATNEKLFFGSGTQLSVL.

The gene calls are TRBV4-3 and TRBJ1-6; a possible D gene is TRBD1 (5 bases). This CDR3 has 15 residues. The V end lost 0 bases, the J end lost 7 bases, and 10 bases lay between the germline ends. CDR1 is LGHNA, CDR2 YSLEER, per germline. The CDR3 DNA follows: TGCGCCAGCAGCCAAGATCCGACAGCGAATTCACCCCTCCACTTT. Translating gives CASSQDPTANSPLHF.

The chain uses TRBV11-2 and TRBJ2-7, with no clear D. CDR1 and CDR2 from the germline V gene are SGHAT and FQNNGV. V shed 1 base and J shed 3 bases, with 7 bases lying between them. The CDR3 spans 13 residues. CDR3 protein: CASSLAGSYEQYF. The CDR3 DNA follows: TGTGCCAGCAGCTTAGCAGGAAGCTACGAGCAGTACTTC.